The present entry profiles one T cell receptor beta chain with its context. V was shortened by 0 bases and J by 11 bases, with 10 bases between the two germline ends. Germline V gives CDR1 SGHTA, CDR2 FQGNSA. CDR3 size: 13 residues. As processed by the authors: The authors estimated nucleated cell counts from reference gene primer amplification. TCRdb's table, derived via immunoSEQ multiplex PCR, lists solely in-frame clones and lacks some. V and J calls and clone size are given by that table; D and trimming were obtained from the DNA. The repertoire consists of fewer than 350,000 clones, with roughly nine tenths occurring once and the leading ten covering 12%. This entry comes from a study of blood T cell repertoires in COVID-19. Study overall: Both acute and convalescent COVID-19 samples were obtained from the United States, Italy and Spain.

The sequence was collected from a woman aged 25-40 years with COVID-19, enrolled during active disease. Sequencing used peripheral blood. This sequence joins TRBV7-2 and TRBJ1-4; D is uncertain. The CDR3 nucleotides are TGTGCCAGCAGCTTAGCGGACGGCGGGAAACTGTTTTTT. Translated, it gives CASSLADGGKLFF.